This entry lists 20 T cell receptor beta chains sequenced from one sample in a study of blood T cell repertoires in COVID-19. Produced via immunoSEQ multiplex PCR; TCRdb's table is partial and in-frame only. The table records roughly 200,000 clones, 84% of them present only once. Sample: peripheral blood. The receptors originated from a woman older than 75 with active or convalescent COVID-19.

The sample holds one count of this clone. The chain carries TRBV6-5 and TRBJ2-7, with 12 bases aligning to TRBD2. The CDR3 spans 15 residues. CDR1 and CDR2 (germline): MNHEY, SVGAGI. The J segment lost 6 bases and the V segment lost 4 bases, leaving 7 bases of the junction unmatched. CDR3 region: CASSLTSGGRGEQYF. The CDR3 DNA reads TGTGCCAGCAGTTTAACTAGCGGGGGGCGGGGCGAGCAGTACTTC.

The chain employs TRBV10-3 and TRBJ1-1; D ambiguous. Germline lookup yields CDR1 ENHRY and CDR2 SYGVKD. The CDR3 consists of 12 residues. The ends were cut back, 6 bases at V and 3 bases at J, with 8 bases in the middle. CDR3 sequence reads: CAISPGDTEAFF. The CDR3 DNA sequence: TGTGCCATCAGCCCAGGCGACACTGAAGCTTTCTTT.

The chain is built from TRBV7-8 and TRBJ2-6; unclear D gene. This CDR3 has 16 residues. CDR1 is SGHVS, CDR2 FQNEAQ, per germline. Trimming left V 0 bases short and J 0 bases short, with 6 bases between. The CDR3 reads CASSLASFSGANVLTF. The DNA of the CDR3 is TGTGCCAGCAGCTTAGCGAGTTTCTCTGGGGCCAACGTCCTGACTTTC.

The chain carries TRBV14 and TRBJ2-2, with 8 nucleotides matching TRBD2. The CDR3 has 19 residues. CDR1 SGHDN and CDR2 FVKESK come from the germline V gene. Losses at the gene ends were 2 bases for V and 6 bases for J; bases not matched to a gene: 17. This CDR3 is CASSQLPPRSAGVAGELFF. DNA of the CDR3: TGTGCCAGCAGCCAACTACCCCCCCGATCAGCGGGAGTCGCCGGGGAGCTGTTTTTT.

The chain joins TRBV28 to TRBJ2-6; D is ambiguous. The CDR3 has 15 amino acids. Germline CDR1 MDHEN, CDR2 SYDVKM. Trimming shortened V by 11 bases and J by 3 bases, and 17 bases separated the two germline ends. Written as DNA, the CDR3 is TGTGCCGCTGAAACTCGGAGCTTTGGGGCCAACGTCCTGACTTTC. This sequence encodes CAAETRSFGANVLTF.

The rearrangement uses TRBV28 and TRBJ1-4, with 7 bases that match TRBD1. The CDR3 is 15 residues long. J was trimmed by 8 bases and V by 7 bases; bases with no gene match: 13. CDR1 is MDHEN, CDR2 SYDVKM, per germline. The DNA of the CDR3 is TGTGCCAGCACTCTTGGGGGGACAGTTTGGGAAAAACTGTTTTTT. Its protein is CASTLGGTVWEKLFF.

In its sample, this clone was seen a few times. The CDR3 sequence is CASSLGLAGEELFF. Here the CDR3 DNA reads TGTGCCAGCAGTCTGGGACTAGCGGGAGAGGAGCTGTTTTTT. The rearrangement uses TRBV7-9 and TRBJ2-2; 14 positions agree with TRBD2. CDR1 is SEHNR, CDR2 FQNEAQ, per germline (reference sequence). The ends lost 6 bases at V and 10 bases at J; junction bases unmatched: 4. The CDR3 is made up of 14 amino acids.

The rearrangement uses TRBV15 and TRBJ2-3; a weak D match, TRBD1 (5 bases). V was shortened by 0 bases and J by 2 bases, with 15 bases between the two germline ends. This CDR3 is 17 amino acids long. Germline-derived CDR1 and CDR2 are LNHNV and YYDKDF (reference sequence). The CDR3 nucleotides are TGTGCCACCAGCAGAGATCTTGGTCAGGGTTTCACAGATACGCAGTATTTT. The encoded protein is CATSRDLGQGFTDTQYF. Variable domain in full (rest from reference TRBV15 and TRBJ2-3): DAMVIQNPRYQVTQFGKPVTLSCSQTLNHNVMYWYQQKSSQAPKLLFHYYDKDFNNEADTPDNFQSRRPNTSFCFLDIRSPGLGDTAMYLCATSRDLGQGFTDTQYFGPGTRLTVL.

The CDR3 protein is CATSRAGDGTDTQYF. For the CDR3, the DNA is TGTGCCACCAGCAGAGCCGGGGATGGCACAGATACGCAGTATTTT. V is TRBV15 and J is TRBJ2-3; D is perhaps TRBD2 (5 bases). The V end was cut by 1 base, the J end by 1 base, with 9 bases between. CDR1 is LNHNV and CDR2 is YYDKDF in the germline V gene (reference sequence). The CDR3 covers 15 residues.

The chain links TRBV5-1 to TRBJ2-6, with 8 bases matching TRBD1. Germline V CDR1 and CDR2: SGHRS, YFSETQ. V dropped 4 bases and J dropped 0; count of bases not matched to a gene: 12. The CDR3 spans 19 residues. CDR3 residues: CASSVYQGASLSGANVLTF. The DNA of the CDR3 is TGCGCCAGCAGCGTCTACCAGGGGGCAAGCCTCTCTGGGGCCAACGTCCTGACTTTC.

The CDR3 nucleotides are TGTGCCAGCAGCCAAGTAGGGTTGGAGCGGGCTAGCTCCTACGAGCAGTACTTC. Translation gives CASSQVGLERASSYEQYF. The chain employs TRBV3-1 (or the pseudogene TRBV3-2) and TRBJ2-7; TRBD2 might be the D (6 bases). The CDR3 extends over 18 amino acids. Trimming left V 1 base short and J 0 bases short, with 19 bases between. Looked up from germline, CDR1 is LGHDT and CDR2 is YNNKEL (reference sequence).

The CDR3 loop reads CASSVGQAYSPLHF. CDR3 nucleotide sequence: TGTGCCAGCAGCGTAGGACAGGCCTATTCACCCCTCCACTTT. This chain joins TRBV9 and TRBJ1-6; maybe TRBD1 (6 bases). The CDR3 has 14 amino acids. V was cut by 0 bases and J by 8 bases, with 9 bases left in between. Looked up from germline, CDR1 is SGDLS and CDR2 is YYNGEE.

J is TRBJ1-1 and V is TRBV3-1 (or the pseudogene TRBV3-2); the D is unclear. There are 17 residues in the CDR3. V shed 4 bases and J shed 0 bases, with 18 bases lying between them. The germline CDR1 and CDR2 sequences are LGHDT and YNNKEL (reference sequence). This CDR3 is CASSRGRLRRMNTEAFF. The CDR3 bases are TGTGCCAGCAGCCGAGGCCGATTGCGTAGGATGAACACTGAAGCTTTCTTT.

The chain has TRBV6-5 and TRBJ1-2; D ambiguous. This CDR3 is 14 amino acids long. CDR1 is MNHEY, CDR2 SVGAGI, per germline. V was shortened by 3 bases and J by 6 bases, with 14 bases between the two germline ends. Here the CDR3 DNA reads TGTGCCAGCAGTTATAAGGAGGACTTACATGGCTACACCTTC. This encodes CASSYKEDLHGYTF.

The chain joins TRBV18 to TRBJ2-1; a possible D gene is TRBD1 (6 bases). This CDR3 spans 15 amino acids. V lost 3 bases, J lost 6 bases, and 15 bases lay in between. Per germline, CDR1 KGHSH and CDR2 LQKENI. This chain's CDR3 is CASSPLLGQINEQFF. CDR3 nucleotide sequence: TGTGCCAGCTCACCCCTACTCGGACAGATCAATGAGCAGTTCTTC.

CDR3 protein: CASSLATREADTQYF. The CDR3 DNA reads TGCGCCAGCAGCTTGGCGACTCGGGAGGCAGATACGCAGTATTTT. The chain carries TRBV5-1 and TRBJ2-3, with 7 bases lining up with TRBD2. The V gene's germline CDR1 is SGHRS and CDR2 YFSETQ. This CDR3 is 15 amino acids long. Trimming cost V 0 bases and J 4 bases; bases outside gene matches: 5. Full variable domain (missing parts from reference TRBV5-1 and TRBJ2-3): KAGVTQTPRYLIKTRGQQVTLSCSPISGHRSVSWYQQTPGQGLQFLFEYFSETQRNKGNFPGRFSGRQFSNSRSEMNVSTLELGDSALYLCASSLATREADTQYFGPGTRLTVL.

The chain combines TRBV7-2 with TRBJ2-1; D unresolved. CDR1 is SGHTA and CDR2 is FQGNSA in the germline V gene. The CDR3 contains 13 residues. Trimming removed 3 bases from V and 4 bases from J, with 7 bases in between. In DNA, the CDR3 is TGTGCCAGCAGCTTTCTTGCGTACAATGAGCAGTTCTTC. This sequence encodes CASSFLAYNEQFF. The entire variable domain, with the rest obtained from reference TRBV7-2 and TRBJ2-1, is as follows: GAGVSQSPSNKVTEKGKDVELRCDPISGHTALYWYRQSLGQGLEFLIYFQGNSAPDKSGLPSDRFSAERTGGSVSTLTIQRTQQEDSAVYLCASSFLAYNEQFFGPGTRLTVL.

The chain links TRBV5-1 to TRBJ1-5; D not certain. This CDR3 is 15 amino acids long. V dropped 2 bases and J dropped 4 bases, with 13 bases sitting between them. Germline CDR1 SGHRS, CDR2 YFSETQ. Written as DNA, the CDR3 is TGCGCCAGCAGCTTTGGGCCCCTGGAAAATCAGCCCCAGCATTTT. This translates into CASSFGPLENQPQHF.

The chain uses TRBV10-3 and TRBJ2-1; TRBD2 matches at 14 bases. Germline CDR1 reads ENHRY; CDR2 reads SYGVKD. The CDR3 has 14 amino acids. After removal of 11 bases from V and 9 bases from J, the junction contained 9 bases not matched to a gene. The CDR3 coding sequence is TGTGCCGTACAGGGACTAGCGGGAGCCAGTGAGCAGTTCTTC. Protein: CAVQGLAGASEQFF.

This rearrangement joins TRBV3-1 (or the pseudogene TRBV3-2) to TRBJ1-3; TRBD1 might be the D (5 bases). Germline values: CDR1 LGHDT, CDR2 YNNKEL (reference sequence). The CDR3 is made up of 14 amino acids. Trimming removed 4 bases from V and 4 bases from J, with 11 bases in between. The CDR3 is CASSPLRGGNTIYF. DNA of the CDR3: TGTGCCAGCAGCCCTCTTCGGGGGGGAAACACCATATATTTT.